This TCR beta chain is drawn from a study of shared T cell receptors in the human thymus. The repertoire was sequenced with immunoSEQ multiplex PCR; TCRdb's copy has only in-frame clones and lacks some. The table shows about 660,000 clones, with more than 75% occurring only once. CDR3 length: 17 amino acids. Trimming took 3 bases from V and 5 from J, leaving 23 bases between them. CDR1 SGHNT and CDR2 YYREEE come from the germline V gene (reference sequence). The data also belong to a second study, concerning human thymus T cells. That paper states: Those donating were healthy Finnish infants in corrective surgery for congenital heart defects. Thymus tissue for the work was resected from patients undergoing corrective heart surgery. Seemingly biased V and J gene usage marked thymic and blood repertoires.

This sequence joins TRBV5-4 and TRBJ2-5; D may be TRBD1 (6 bases). This receptor was obtained from a boy under three years old with a congenital heart defect. Source material: thymocytes. The CDR3 bases are TGTGCCAGCAGCTCCCGCAAGGGGGTGAAGGGCACGGAGACCCAGTACTTC. This codes for CASSSRKGVKGTETQYF.